These 25 T cell receptor beta chains were all obtained from the same sample, sequenced in a study of tumor-infiltrating lymphocytes in primary liver carcinoma. TCR beta cDNA was prepared out of roughly 450 ng total RNA by means of a constant-region primer. Slightly modified ARM-PCR with three nested multiplex PCR rounds yielded TCR beta libraries. TRBV1-TRBV30 forward primers paired with a C-beta reverse primer were used in the first two PCR rounds, which ran roughly 10 cycles each. TCRdb analysed the multiplex PCR reads with MiXCR anew, one entry per CDR3 protein. Found here are 90,000 to 150,000 distinct CDR3 sequences, about 59% of them singletons; the top ten hold roughly 8.8%. For each extraction, RNA and DNA were obtained together from about 19-30 mg of unsorted bulk tissue. Sequences were obtained from liver tumor tissue from sampling region 1. Subset noted: tumor region T1, superior pole. Receptors originate from an older woman with primary liver carcinoma and hepatitis B virus infection.

With regard to this clonotype: This is likely a read error, given that the CDR3 carries no conserved phenylalanine or tryptophan at its end. The V gene is TRBV4-1, the J gene TRBJ2-6; a possible D gene is TRBD2 (6 bases). Per germline, CDR1 MGHRA and CDR2 YSYEKL. The CDR3 covers 17 residues. CDR3 in amino acids: CASSQDRRGTGANLLTL. The CDR3 DNA reads as TGCGCCAGCAGCCAAGATCGTAGAGGGACTGGGGCCAACCTCCTGACTTTA.

A word on this clonotype: At one boundary the junction diverges from the germline segment, which might be a read error. The rearrangement joins TRBV28 to TRBJ1-1, with D unclear. CDR1 is MDHEN, CDR2 SYDVKM, per germline. CDR3 size: 15 residues. CDR3 coding DNA: TGTGCCAGCATTTTAAGCCCCACGGGGAACACTGAAGCTTTCTTT. Encoded protein: CASILSPTGNTEAFF.

This chain joins TRBV11-2 and TRBJ2-3; D assignment may be TRBD1 or TRBD2 (5 bases each). CDR1 and CDR2 from the germline V gene are SGHAT and FQNNGV. There are 16 residues in the CDR3. The V end was cut by 2 bases, the J end by 2 bases, with 14 bases between. CDR3 region: CASSLSGTGVTDTQYF. CDR3 in DNA: TGTGCCAGCAGCTTATCTGGGACCGGTGTCACAGATACGCAGTATTTT.

The chain combines TRBV11-2 with TRBJ1-6; D is ambiguous. CDR3 length equals 14 residues. V was shortened by 4 bases and J by 14 bases, with 18 bases between the two germline ends. Germline V gene lookup returns CDR1 SGHAT and CDR2 FQNNGV. The CDR3 sequence is CASSSTGKSSSLHF. CDR3 DNA sequence: TGTGCCAGCAGCTCAACGGGTAAGAGCTCATCCCTCCACTTT.

With respect to this clonotype: This sequence may be a read error, since a much larger clone differs from it by one base. Since the CDR3 does not end with the conserved phenylalanine or tryptophan, this likely comes from a read error. The chain uses TRBV14 and TRBJ1-2; D uncertain. The CDR3 sequence is 13 residues long. The V gene lost 1 base and the J gene lost 4 bases, with 7 bases spanning the gap. CDR1 and CDR2 (germline): SGHDN, FVKESK. The CDR3 DNA reads TGTGCCAGCAGCCAAGGCAGATCCTATGGCTACACCTTA. This encodes CASSQGRSYGYTL.

This clonotype was seen ten or more times. The rearrangement joins TRBV4-2 to TRBJ1-3, with 8 bases lining up with TRBD1. There are 16 residues in the CDR3. The V gene end was trimmed by 1 base and the J gene end by 4 bases; junction bases not matched to a gene: 6. Germline loops: CDR1 LGHNA, CDR2 YNFKEQ. The CDR3 protein is CASSQVPGTGGNTIYF. The CDR3 DNA sequence: TGTGCCAGCAGCCAAGTCCCCGGGACAGGAGGAAACACCATATATTTT.

The V and J genes are TRBV4-1 and TRBJ2-1; TRBD2 matches 8 bases. After removal of 1 base from V and 3 bases from J, the junction contained 2 bases not matched to a gene. Germline V lookup: CDR1 MGHRA, CDR2 YSYEKL. This CDR3 has 15 amino acids. The CDR3 spells CASSQGGLVYNEQFF. In DNA, the CDR3 is TGCGCCAGCAGCCAAGGGGGACTAGTCTACAATGAGCAGTTCTTC.

Points on this clonotype: At one end, the junction sequence differs from germline, possibly due to a read error. The J gene is TRBJ2-1, the V gene TRBV11-2; perhaps D is TRBD1 or TRBD2 (5 bases each). The CDR3 sequence is 17 residues long. Germline V gives CDR1 SGHAT, CDR2 FQNNGV. CDR3 coding DNA: TGTGCCAACAGCTTAGCTCTCGCTTTCAGGGACCACAATAAGCAGTTCTTC. It translates to CANSLALAFRDHNKQFF.

The J gene is TRBJ1-4, the V gene TRBV28, with D perhaps TRBD1 (5 bases). CDR1 is MDHEN and CDR2 is SYDVKM in the germline V gene. CDR3 size: 16 residues. Trimming left V 6 bases short and J 0 bases short, with 14 bases between. The CDR3 region has the DNA TGTGCCAGCAGCCGAACGGGGGGTGCAACTAATGAAAAACTGTTTTTT. Translating gives CASSRTGGATNEKLFF.

Turning to this clonotype: A much larger clone is a single base away; this may be a read error. The chain recombines TRBV5-1 with TRBJ2-1, with 7 bases matching TRBD2. The CDR3 extends over 15 amino acids. From germline, CDR1 is SGHRS and CDR2 YFSETQ. J gave up 7 bases and V 2 bases, and 9 bases lay outside the gene matches. The CDR3 DNA sequence: TGCGCCAGCAGCTTTCAAAGCGGGATGAGGAATGAGCAGTTCTTC. Translating it yields CASSFQSGMRNEQFF.

Turning to this clonotype: This sequence may be a read error, since a much larger clone differs from it by one base. The chain employs TRBV6-5 and TRBJ1-6; possibly TRBD1 for D (5 bases). This CDR3 contains 14 residues. Germline loops: CDR1 MNHEY, CDR2 SVGAGI. V was cut by 8 bases and J by 8 bases, with 16 bases left in between. CDR3 bases: TGTGCCAGCGGCCAACCTTTGGGGGATTCACCCCTCCACTTT. Protein: CASGQPLGDSPLHF.

This clonotype was detected a few times. A much larger clone lies one base from this, so it may be a read error. The J gene is TRBJ2-3, the V gene TRBV12-3 or TRBV12-4; 7 nucleotides match TRBD2. The CDR3 is made up of 12 amino acids. The CDR3 region is CASRIPPGGTAF. The CDR3 region has the DNA TGTGCCAGCAGAATACCCCCCGGGGGGACGGCGTTT.

CDR3 loop: CASRLGAGLSYNEQFF. DNA for the CDR3: TGTGCCAGCCGACTTGGGGCGGGTCTGTCCTACAATGAGCAGTTCTTC. V usage is TRBV5-6 and J usage is TRBJ2-1; perhaps D is TRBD1 or TRBD2 (5 bases each). Between the trimmed V and J ends, which lost 7 bases and 1 base, there was a span of 18 bases. The germline V gene encodes CDR1 SGHDT and CDR2 YYEEEE. CDR3 length equals 16 residues.

The chain is built from TRBV12-3 or TRBV12-4 and TRBJ1-1, with D possibly being TRBD1 (5 bases). This CDR3 has 12 residues. V dropped 7 bases and J dropped 6 bases, with 12 bases sitting between them. The CDR3 DNA reads as TGTGCCAGCACCCCGGGGCTTTCTGAAGCTTTCTTT. Translating it yields CASTPGLSEAFF.

This clonotype was found a few times. This may be a read error, as it is one base from a much larger clone. The chain combines TRBV29-1 with TRBJ2-3, with 7 positions matching TRBD2. CDR1 SQVTM and CDR2 ANQGSEA come from the germline V gene. The CDR3 runs 15 residues. The CDR3 sequence: CSVGGGGPGTDMQYF. The CDR3 bases are TGCAGCGTTGGTGGGGGAGGGCCCGGCACAGATATGCAGTATTTT.

Note on this clonotype: A much larger clone sits a single nucleotide away, making a read error possible. This chain connects TRBV14 to TRBJ2-5, with 7 bases identical to TRBD2. Germline-derived CDR1 and CDR2 are SGHDN and FVKESK. The CDR3 length is 15 residues. CDR3 in amino acids: CVSSQEWGSGETQYF. The CDR3 nucleotides read TGTGTCAGCAGCCAAGAATGGGGTAGCGGGGAGACCCAGTACTTC.

The chain links TRBV5-4 to TRBJ2-4; D is perhaps TRBD1 (6 bases). Trimming took off 4 bases at V and 5 bases at J, with 13 bases between the two ends. Per the germline V gene, CDR1 is SGHNT and CDR2 is YYREEE (reference sequence). The CDR3 covers 14 residues. CDR3 DNA: TGTGCCAGCAGCCTCCCAGGGGCCGAAAACATTCAGTACTTC. Translation gives CASSLPGAENIQYF. Full variable domain (rest looked up from reference TRBV5-4 and TRBJ2-4): ETGVTQSPTHLIKTRGQQVTLRCSSQSGHNTVSWYQQALGQGPQFIFQYYREEENGRGNFPPRFSGLQFPNYSSELNVNALELDDSALYLCASSLPGAENIQYFGAGTRLSVL.

Turning to this clonotype: It may be a read error: a sequence one base away is much more abundant. DNA for the CDR3: TGCAGCGTCTCGACAGGGCCCTATGGCTACAACTTC. Its protein is CSVSTGPYGYNF. The chain recombines TRBV29-1 with TRBJ1-2; 7 bases map to TRBD1. The germline CDR1 and CDR2 sequences are SQVTM and ANQGSEA. The CDR3 runs to 12 residues.

This clonotype was detected once. One end of the junction fails to match germline, which may point to a read error. The chain couples TRBV14 to TRBJ2-1; D tentatively reads TRBD1 or TRBD2 (7 bases each). The CDR3 contains 13 residues. The germline V gene encodes CDR1 SGHDN and CDR2 FVKESK. CDR3 bases: TGTGCCAGCAGTCCCAGGGGGGGCAATGAGCAGTCCTTC. Translating gives CASSPRGGNEQSF.

A note on this clonotype: Germline is not matched at one junction end, which may reflect a read error. The chain carries TRBV11-2 and TRBJ2-1; TRBD2 matches at 8 bases. This CDR3 is built from 15 residues. Germline CDR1 reads SGHAT; CDR2 reads FQNNGV. CDR3 sequence (DNA): TGTGCCAGTACCGTGGGGGCGGGAGGTGTCAATGGGCAGATCTTC. Amino acids: CASTVGAGGVNGQIF. The full variable domain, its missing parts supplied by reference TRBV11-2 and TRBJ2-1, is EAGVAQSPRYKIIEKRQSVAFWCNPISGHATLYWYQQILGQGPKLLIQFQNNGVVDDSQLPKDRFSAERLKGVDSTLKIQPAKLEDSAVYLCASTVGAGGVNGQIFGPGTRLTVL.

The sample holds a few counts of this clonotype. The chain uses TRBV28 and TRBJ1-1, with D perhaps TRBD1 (6 bases). Trimming stripped 6 bases from V and 1 base from J, with 15 bases between. Germline lookup yields CDR1 MDHEN and CDR2 SYDVKM. The CDR3 consists of 15 residues. The CDR3 DNA reads TGTGCCAGCAGCGCCCCGGGACAAACGAACACTGAAGCTTTCTTT. As protein: CASSAPGQTNTEAFF.

The chain uses TRBV6-1 and TRBJ1-5, with D possibly matching TRBD1 (5 bases). V shed 5 bases and J shed 7 bases, with 15 bases lying between them. Germline CDR1 is MNHNS and CDR2 is SASEGT. This CDR3 has 14 residues. CDR3 sequence (DNA): TGTGCCAGCAGTAGGACAAATATCAACCAGCCCCAGCATTTT. Its translation: CASSRTNINQPQHF.

The chain has TRBV2 and TRBJ1-1, with 7 bases that match TRBD1. CDR3 length equals 13 residues. Germline CDR1 SNHLY, CDR2 FYNNEI. CDR3 sequence reads: CVSSRQGNTEAFF. The CDR3, as DNA: TGTGTAAGCAGTCGACAGGGGAACACTGAAGCTTTCTTT.

J is TRBJ1-6 and V is TRBV19, with 9 bases identical to TRBD1. The CDR3 is made up of 14 amino acids. Trimming at V came to 7 bases and at J to 11 bases, leaving 9 bases not matched to a gene. Germline lookup yields CDR1 LNHDA and CDR2 SQIVND (reference sequence). CDR3 coding DNA: TGTGCCAGTATTACCGGGACAGGGATTCCACCCCTCCACTTT. Translation gives CASITGTGIPPLHF.

In regard to this clonotype: A much larger clone differs from this one at a single base, so this may be a read error. The chain carries TRBV12-3 or TRBV12-4 and TRBJ2-1; 7 bases fit TRBD2. Trimming removed 6 bases from V and 6 bases from J; junction bases left unmatched: 11. The CDR3 is 15 residues long. As DNA, the CDR3 is TGTGCCAGCAGATGGGGGGGAGGGCGATTCAATGAGCAGTTCTTC. Translated, it gives CASRWGGGRFNEQFF.